Listed below are T cell receptor beta chains from one sample, sequenced in a study of technical replicates of blood from a handful of donors. The protocol was immunoSEQ multiplex PCR, while the TCRdb copy is restricted to in-frame clones and leaves out a portion. The profile shows some 62,000 clones, approximately 89% of them singletons. Sequenced material: PBMCs. The receptors here all came from a human donor in good health. Some clones in this sample may be carry-over from other donors' samples. Both conserved end residues are part of each CDR3. D genes are given only for firm matches. Size tells how often a clone was seen (once, few, many) or the class of an expanded clone, and some rows leave it out.

TRBV7-2	TRBD2	.	TRBJ2-7	TGTGCCAGCAGCGCCGGGACTAGCGGGGCCGTGGGTATGTCCTACGAGCAGTACTTC	CASSAGTSGAVGMSYEQYF
TRBV7-9	.	few	TRBJ1-5	TGTGCCAGCGAGGGCCAGCATTTT	CASEGQHF
TRBV5-1	TRBD1	.	TRBJ2-2	TGCGCCAGCAGGGACTCGAGGGGGCGGAACACCGGGGAGCTGTTTTTT	CASRDSRGRNTGELFF
TRBV7-8	.	.	TRBJ2-5	TGTGCCAGCAGCTTGGTACAGCGGGAGACCCAGTACTTC	CASSLVQRETQYF
TRBV5-1	.	.	TRBJ1-2	TGCGCCAGCAGTCCTCAAATAAACTCGGATGGCTACACCTTC	CASSPQINSDGYTF
TRBV7-2	TRBD1	.	TRBJ1-1	TGTGCCAGCAGCTCCACCAGGGGGCGCACTGAAGCTTTCTTT	CASSSTRGRTEAFF
TRBV20-1	TRBD1	few	TRBJ2-1	TGCAGTGCACGACAGGGCAATGAGCAGTTCTTC	CSARQGNEQFF
TRBV4-2	.	.	TRBJ1-2	TGTGCCAGCAGCCAAGAGAGGTTGCGGGTGGTGGAAGGCTACACCTTC	CASSQERLRVVEGYTF
TRBV7-2	.	.	TRBJ1-2	TGTGCCAGCAGCCAGACAGATACCTATGGCTACACCTTC	CASSQTDTYGYTF
TRBV29-1	TRBD1	.	TRBJ2-2	TGCAGCGTTGGACGGACAGGGGCGAACACCGGGGAGCTGTTTTTT	CSVGRTGANTGELFF
TRBV9	.	once	TRBJ2-7	TGTGCCAGCAGCGACGGGGACGCCGTTGGACAGCGGTCTTACGAGCAGTACTTC	CASSDGDAVGQRSYEQYF
TRBV6-5	.	.	TRBJ1-2	TGTGCCAGCAGTTACAAGCTGAAGGGAGGCTATGGCTACACCTTC	CASSYKLKGGYGYTF
TRBV20-1	.	.	TRBJ2-5	TGCAGTGCTCACGGGGGAGAGACCCAGTACTTC	CSAHGGETQYF
TRBV15	.	.	TRBJ2-7	TGTGCCACCAGCAGAGAGGGGGCCCCATCCTACGAGCAGTACTTC	CATSREGAPSYEQYF
TRBV6-5	.	.	TRBJ2-5	TGTGCCAGCAGTTACACAGGCCCCAAGACCCAGTACTTC	CASSYTGPKTQYF
TRBV13	.	.	TRBJ2-5	TGTGCCAGCAGCTTACGGCAGGGCGAAGAGACCCAGTACTTC	CASSLRQGEETQYF
TRBV7-9	TRBD1	.	TRBJ2-7	TGTGCCAGCAGCCCTTCCGGGACAGGGGGCAGAGGGGCCTACGAGCAGTACTTC	CASSPSGTGGRGAYEQYF
TRBV5-4	.	.	TRBJ2-1	TGTGCCAGCAGCTTGGCGAGCTCCTACAATGAGCAGTTCTTC	CASSLASSYNEQFF
TRBV27	TRBD2	.	TRBJ2-5	TGTGCCAGCAGTTTAACCCTAGCGGCATCCCAAGAGACCCAGTACTTC	CASSLTLAASQETQYF
TRBV4-1	.	.	TRBJ1-1	TGCGCCAGCAGCTCCCATATAGACTCGAACACTGAAGCTTTCTTT	CASSSHIDSNTEAFF
TRBV7-2	.	.	TRBJ2-7	TGTGCCAGCAGCTGGGCCCGTGGGTACGAGCAGTACTTC	CASSWARGYEQYF
TRBV27	TRBD1	.	TRBJ2-7	TGTGCCAGCAGTTTAGAGGGACAGGGCACTTCCTACGAGCAGTACTTC	CASSLEGQGTSYEQYF
TRBV9	TRBD2	.	TRBJ2-3	TGTGCCAGCAGCGTAGGGACTAGCGGAGATACGCAGTATTTT	CASSVGTSGDTQYF
TRBV5-4	TRBD2	once	TRBJ2-2	TGTGCCAGCAGCTCCAGGACTAGCGGGAGTTTCGGGGAGCTGTTTTTT	CASSSRTSGSFGELFF
TRBV11-1	TRBD1	.	TRBJ2-3	TGTGCCAGCAGCTCGGGGGACAGGGGGAACACAGATACGCAGTATTTT	CASSSGDRGNTDTQYF